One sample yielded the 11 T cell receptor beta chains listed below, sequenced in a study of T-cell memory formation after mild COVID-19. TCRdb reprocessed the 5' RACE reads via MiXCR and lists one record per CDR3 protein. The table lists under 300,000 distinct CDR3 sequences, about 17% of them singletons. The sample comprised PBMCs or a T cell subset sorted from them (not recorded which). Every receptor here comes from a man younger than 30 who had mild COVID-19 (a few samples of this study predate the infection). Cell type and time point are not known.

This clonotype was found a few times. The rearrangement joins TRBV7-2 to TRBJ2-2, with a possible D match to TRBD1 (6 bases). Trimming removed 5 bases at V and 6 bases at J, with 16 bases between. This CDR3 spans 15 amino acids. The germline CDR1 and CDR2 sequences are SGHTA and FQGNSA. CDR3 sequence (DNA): TGTGCCAGCAGCACCCGACACAGGGATGCCGGGGAGCTGTTTTTT. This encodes CASSTRHRDAGELFF.

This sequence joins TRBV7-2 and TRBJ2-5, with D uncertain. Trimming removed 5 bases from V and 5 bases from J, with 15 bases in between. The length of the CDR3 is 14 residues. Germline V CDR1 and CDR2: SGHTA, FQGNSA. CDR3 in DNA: TGTGCCAGCAGCAAGATGGGCCTAGGGGAGACCCAGTACTTC. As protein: CASSKMGLGETQYF.

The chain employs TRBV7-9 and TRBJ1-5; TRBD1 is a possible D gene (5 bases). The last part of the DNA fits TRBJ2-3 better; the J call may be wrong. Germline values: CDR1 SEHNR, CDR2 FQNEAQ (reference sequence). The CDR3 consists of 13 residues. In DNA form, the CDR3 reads TGTGCCAGCAGCTTCAGGGCAGGTCAGCCCCAGTATTTT. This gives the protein CASSFRAGQPQYF.

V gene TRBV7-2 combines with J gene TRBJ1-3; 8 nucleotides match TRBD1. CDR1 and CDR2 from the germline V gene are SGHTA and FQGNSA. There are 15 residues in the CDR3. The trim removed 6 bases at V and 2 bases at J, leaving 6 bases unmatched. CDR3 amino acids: CASRITTGAGNTIYF. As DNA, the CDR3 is TGTGCCAGCAGGATCACGACAGGGGCTGGAAACACCATATATTTT.

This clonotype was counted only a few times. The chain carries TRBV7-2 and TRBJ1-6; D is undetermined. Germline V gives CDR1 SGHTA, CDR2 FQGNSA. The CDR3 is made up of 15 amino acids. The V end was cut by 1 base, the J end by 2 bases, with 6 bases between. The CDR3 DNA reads TGTGCCAGCAGCTTAGTCCGGGCCTATAATTCACCCCTCCACTTT. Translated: CASSLVRAYNSPLHF.

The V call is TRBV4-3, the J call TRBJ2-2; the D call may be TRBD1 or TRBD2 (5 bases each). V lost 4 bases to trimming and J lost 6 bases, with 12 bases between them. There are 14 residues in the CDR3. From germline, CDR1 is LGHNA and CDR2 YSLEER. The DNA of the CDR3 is TGCGCCAGCAGCCGCGCGCAGGGAGCCGGGGAGCTGTTTTTT. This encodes CASSRAQGAGELFF.

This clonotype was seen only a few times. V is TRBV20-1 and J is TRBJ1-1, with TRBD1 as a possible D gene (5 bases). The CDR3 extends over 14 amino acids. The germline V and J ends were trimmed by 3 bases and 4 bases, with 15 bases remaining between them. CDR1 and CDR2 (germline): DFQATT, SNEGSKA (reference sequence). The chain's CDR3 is CSASWVIGGTEAFF. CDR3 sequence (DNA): TGCAGTGCTAGTTGGGTCATTGGGGGCACTGAAGCTTTCTTT.

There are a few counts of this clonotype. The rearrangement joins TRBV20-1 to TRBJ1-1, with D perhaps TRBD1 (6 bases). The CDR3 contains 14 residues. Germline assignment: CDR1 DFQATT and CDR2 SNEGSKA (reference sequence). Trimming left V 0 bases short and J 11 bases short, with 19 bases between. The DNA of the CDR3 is TGCAGTGCTAGAGAACAGGGAAACTACGCTGTGGCTTTCTTT. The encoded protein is CSAREQGNYAVAFF.

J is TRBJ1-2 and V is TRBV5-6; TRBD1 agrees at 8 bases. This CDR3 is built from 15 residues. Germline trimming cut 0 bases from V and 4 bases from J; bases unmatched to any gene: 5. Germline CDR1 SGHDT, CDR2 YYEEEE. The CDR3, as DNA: TGTGCCAGCAGCTTGGCCGGACAGGGCTTCTATGGCTACACCTTC. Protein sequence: CASSLAGQGFYGYTF.

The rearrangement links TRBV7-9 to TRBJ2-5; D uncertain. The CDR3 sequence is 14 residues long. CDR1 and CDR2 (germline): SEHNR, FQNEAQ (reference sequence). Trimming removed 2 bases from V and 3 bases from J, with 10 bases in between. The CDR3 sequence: CASSLRASEETQYF. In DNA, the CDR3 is TGTGCCAGCAGCTTAAGGGCCTCAGAAGAGACCCAGTACTTC.

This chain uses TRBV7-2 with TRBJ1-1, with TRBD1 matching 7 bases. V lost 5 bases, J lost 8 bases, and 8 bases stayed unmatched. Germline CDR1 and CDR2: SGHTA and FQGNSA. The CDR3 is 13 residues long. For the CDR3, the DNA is TGTGCCAGCAGCCCCCGACAGGGAACGGAAGCTTTCTTT. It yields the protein CASSPRQGTEAFF.